This T cell receptor beta chain was recorded in a study of cytomegalovirus exposure and HLA in healthy donors. Whole-study results and caveats: It was approximately 170 TCR beta chains that were listed as cytomegalovirus-associated.

Primers included in the PCR were 60 Vbeta and 13 Jbeta primers. Sequencing was performed with immunoSEQ multiplex PCR; in TCRdb, only in-frame clones are kept and a portion is missing. This repertoire shows some 97,000 clones, 79% found once; its top ten account for approximately 4.1%. Germline V gene data show CDR1 as SGHRS and CDR2 as YFSETQ. The CDR3 spans 14 residues. V dropped 6 bases and J dropped 2; count of bases not matched to a gene: 4. Comments on this clone: What it recognizes is unknown.

What was sequenced was PBMCs. The receptor's source is a female donor in good health and CMV-seropositive. The V gene is TRBV5-1, the J gene TRBJ2-3; 9 nucleotides agree with TRBD2. In nucleotides, the CDR3 is TGCGCCAGCAAGGCGGGGGGGTTCACAGATACGCAGTATTTT. Its translation: CASKAGGFTDTQYF.